The clone carrying this T cell receptor beta chain is classed as medium-sized by frequency. Its target is unknown. These data belong to a study of CXCR3-negative and CXCR3-positive naive CD8 T cells. Regarding the study as a whole: For memory CD8+ cells diversity was much lower, but both naive subsets had comparably high diversity.

Carrying UMI labels, the TRB cDNA libraries were prepared through 5' RACE. TCRdb re-called the 5' RACE reads and shows each CDR3 protein once, DNA omitted. The sample's table shows more than 35,000 distinct CDR3 sequences. Germline V gene data show CDR1 as DFQATT and CDR2 as SNEGSKA (reference sequence). This CDR3 has 13 residues. V is TRBV20-1 and J is TRBJ1-1. This sequence was found in a human donor in good health. Some clones in this sample may be carry-over from other donors' samples. The sequenced sample was memory CD8+ T cells from blood. The CDR3 spells CSAVRGMNTEAFF.